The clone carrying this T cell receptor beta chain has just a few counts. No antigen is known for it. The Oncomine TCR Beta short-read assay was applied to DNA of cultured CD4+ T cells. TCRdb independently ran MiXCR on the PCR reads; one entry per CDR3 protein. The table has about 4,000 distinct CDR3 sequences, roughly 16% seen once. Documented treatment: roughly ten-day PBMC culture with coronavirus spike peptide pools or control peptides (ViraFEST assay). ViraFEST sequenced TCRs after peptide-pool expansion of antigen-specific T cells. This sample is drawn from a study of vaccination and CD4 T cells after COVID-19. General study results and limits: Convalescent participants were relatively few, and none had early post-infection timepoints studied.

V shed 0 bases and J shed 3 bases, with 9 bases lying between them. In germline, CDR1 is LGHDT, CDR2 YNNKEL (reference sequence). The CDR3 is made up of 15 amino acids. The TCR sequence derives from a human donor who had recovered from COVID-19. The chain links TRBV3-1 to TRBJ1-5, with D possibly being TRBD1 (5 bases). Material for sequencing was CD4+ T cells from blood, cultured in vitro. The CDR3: CASSQDGQPNQPQHF. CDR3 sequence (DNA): TGTGCCAGCAGCCAAGATGGACAACCCAATCAGCCCCAGCATTTT.